The clone carrying this T cell receptor (beta chain) showed up just a few times. One end of the junction fails to match germline, which may point to a read error. This sample is part of a study of CDR3 diversity in severe acne. TCRdb re-called the PCR reads with MiXCR, one entry per CDR3 protein. This table holds approximately 77,000 distinct CDR3 sequences, approximately 49% found once. Germline V gene sequence: CDR1 SGDLS, CDR2 YYNGEE. The CDR3 runs to 15 residues. The sequence was obtained from a male donor with severe acne vulgaris. The chain employs TRBV9 and TRBJ2-5; 8 bases align to TRBD2. Sequencing input: blood. This CDR3 reads CASSQSRGGPGTQYF. CDR3 sequence (DNA): TGCGCCAGCAGCCAGAGTCGGGGGGGCCCGGGGACCCAGTACTTC. The whole variable domain, filled in from reference TRBV9 and TRBJ2-5, reads DSGVTQTPKHLITATGQRVTLRCSPRSGDLSVYWYQQSLDQGLQFLIQYYNGEERAKGNILERFSAQQFPDLHSELNLSSLELGDSALYFCASSQSRGGPGTQYFGPGTRLLVL.